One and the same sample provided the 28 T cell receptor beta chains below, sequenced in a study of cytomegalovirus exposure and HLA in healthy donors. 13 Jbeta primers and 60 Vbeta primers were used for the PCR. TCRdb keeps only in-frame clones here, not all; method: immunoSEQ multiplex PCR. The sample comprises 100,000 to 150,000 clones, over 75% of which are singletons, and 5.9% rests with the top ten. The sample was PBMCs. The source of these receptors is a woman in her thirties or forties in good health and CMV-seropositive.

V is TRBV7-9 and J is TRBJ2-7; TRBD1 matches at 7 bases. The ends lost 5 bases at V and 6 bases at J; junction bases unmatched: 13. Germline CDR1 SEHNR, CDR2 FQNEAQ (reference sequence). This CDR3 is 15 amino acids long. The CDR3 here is CASSPWTGTSSEQYF. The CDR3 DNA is TGTGCCAGCAGCCCATGGACAGGAACCTCGTCCGAGCAGTACTTC.

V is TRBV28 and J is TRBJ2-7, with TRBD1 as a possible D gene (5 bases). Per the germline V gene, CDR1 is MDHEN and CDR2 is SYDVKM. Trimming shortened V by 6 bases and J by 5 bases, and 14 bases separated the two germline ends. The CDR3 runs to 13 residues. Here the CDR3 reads CASSVVGVDEQYF. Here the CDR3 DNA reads TGTGCCAGCAGCGTGGTAGGGGTCGACGAGCAGTACTTC. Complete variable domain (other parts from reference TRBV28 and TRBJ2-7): DVKVTQSSRYLVKRTGEKVFLECVQDMDHENMFWYRQDPGLGLRLIYFSYDVKMKEKGDIPEGYSVSREKKERFSLILESASTNQTSMYLCASSVVGVDEQYFGPGTRLTVT.

The CDR3 protein is CASSLEGGETQYF. The CDR3 region has the DNA TGTGCCAGCAGCTTAGAGGGGGGGGAGACCCAGTACTTC. The chain carries TRBV7-9 and TRBJ2-5, with D tentatively TRBD2 (7 bases). CDR3 length equals 13 residues. Germline V gives CDR1 SEHNR, CDR2 FQNEAQ (reference sequence). V lost 1 base to trimming and J lost 5 bases, with 8 bases between them.

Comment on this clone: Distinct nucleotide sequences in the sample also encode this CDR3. This CDR3 is CATSRDRGSGNTIYF. The CDR3 DNA reads TGTGCCACCAGCAGAGACAGGGGAAGTGGAAACACCATATATTTT. The chain has TRBV15 and TRBJ1-3; D is perhaps TRBD1 (6 bases). The CDR3 extends over 15 amino acids. The V gene lost 0 bases and the J gene lost 3 bases, with 9 bases spanning the gap. Germline loops: CDR1 LNHNV, CDR2 YYDKDF (reference sequence).

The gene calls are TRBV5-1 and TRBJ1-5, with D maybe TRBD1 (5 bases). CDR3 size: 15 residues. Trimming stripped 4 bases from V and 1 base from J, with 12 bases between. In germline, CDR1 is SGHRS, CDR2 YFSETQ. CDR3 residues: CASSLRGVSNQPQHF. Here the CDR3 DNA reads TGCGCCAGCAGCCTTCGGGGGGTAAGCAATCAGCCCCAGCATTTT. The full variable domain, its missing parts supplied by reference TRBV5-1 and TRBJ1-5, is KAGVTQTPRYLIKTRGQQVTLSCSPISGHRSVSWYQQTPGQGLQFLFEYFSETQRNKGNFPGRFSGRQFSNSRSEMNVSTLELGDSALYLCASSLRGVSNQPQHFGDGTRLSIL.

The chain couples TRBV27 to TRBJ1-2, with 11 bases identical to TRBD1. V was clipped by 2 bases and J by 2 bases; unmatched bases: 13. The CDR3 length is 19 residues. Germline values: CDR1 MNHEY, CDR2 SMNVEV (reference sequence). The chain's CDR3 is CASSLGSGTGGFKNYGYTF. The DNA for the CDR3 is TGTGCCAGCAGTTTAGGATCCGGGACAGGGGGTTTTAAGAACTATGGCTACACCTTC.

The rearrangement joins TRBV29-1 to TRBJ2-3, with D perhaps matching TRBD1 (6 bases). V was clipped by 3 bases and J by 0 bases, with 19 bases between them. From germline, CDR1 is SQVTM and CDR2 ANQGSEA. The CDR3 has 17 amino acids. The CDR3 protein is CSVDAPPWDISTDTQYF. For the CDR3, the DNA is TGCAGCGTTGATGCCCCTCCCTGGGACATCAGCACAGATACGCAGTATTTT.

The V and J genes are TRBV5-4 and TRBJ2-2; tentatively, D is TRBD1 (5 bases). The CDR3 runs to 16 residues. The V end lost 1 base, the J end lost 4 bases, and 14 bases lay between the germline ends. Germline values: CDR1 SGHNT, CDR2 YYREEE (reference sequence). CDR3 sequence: CASSLMAGLRTGELFF. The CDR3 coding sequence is TGTGCCAGCAGCTTGATGGCAGGGCTACGCACCGGGGAGCTGTTTTTT.

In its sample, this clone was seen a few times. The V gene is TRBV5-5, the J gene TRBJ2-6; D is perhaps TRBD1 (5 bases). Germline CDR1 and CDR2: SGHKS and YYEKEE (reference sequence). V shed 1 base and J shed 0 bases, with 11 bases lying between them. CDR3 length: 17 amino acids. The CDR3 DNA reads TGTGCCAGCAGCTTGAGGGGTCAGAGCTCTGGGGCCAACGTCCTGACTTTC. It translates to CASSLRGQSSGANVLTF.

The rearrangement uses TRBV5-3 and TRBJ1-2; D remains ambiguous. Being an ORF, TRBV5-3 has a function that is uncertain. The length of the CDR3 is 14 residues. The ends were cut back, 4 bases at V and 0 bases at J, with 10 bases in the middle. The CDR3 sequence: CARSPPDTNYGYTF. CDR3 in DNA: TGTGCCAGAAGCCCACCTGACACTAACTATGGCTACACCTTC.

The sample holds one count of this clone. In DNA form, the CDR3 reads TGCGCCAGCACCGAGAACAGGGGAAAAGATGGCTACACCTTC. It encodes CASTENRGKDGYTF. The rearrangement uses TRBV5-1 and TRBJ1-2; 7 bases are shared with TRBD1. The CDR3 runs to 14 residues. The V gene end was trimmed by 6 bases and the J gene end by 6 bases; junction bases not matched to a gene: 11. CDR1 and CDR2 (germline): SGHRS, YFSETQ.

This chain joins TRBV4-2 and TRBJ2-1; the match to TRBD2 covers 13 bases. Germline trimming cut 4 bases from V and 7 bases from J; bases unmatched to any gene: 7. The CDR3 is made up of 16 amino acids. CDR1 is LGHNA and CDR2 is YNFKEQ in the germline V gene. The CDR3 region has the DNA TGTGCCAGCAGCCCTAGGACTAGCGGGAGTTTTAATGAGCAGTTCTTC. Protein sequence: CASSPRTSGSFNEQFF.

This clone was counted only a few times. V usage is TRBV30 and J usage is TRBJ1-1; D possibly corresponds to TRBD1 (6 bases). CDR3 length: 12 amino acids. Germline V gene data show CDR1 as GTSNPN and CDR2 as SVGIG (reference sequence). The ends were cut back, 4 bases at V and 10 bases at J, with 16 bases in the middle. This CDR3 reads CAWTRGASTAFF. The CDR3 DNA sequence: TGTGCCTGGACCCGGGGGGCGTCAACAGCTTTCTTT.

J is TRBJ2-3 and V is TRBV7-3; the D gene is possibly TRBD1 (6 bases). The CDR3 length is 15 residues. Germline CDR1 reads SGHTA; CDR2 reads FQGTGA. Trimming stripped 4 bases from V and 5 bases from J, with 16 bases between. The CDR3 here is CASSYGSVQGDTQYF. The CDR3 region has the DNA TGTGCCAGCAGCTACGGCTCGGTACAGGGAGATACGCAGTATTTT. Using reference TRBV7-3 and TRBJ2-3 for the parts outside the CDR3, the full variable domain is GAGVSQTPSNKVTEKGKYVELRCDPISGHTALYWYRQSLGQGPEFLIYFQGTGAADDSGLPNDRFFAVRPEGSVSTLKIQRTERGDSAVYLCASSYGSVQGDTQYFGPGTRLTVL.

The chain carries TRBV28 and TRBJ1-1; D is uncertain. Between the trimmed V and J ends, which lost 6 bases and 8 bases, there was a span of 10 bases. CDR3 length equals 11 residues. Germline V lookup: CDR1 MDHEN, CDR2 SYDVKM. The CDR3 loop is CASRLVGEAFF. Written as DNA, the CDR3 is TGTGCCAGCAGGCTGGTCGGGGAAGCTTTCTTT.

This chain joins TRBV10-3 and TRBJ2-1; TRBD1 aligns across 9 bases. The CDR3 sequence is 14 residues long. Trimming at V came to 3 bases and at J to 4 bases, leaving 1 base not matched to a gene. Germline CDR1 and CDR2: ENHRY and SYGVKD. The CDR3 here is CAISDGTGYNEQFF. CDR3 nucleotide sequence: TGTGCCATCAGTGACGGGACAGGGTACAATGAGCAGTTCTTC.

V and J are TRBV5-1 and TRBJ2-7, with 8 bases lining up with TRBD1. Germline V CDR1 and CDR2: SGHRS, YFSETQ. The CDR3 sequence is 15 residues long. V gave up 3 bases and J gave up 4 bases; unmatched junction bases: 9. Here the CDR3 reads CASSSLPGQEYEQYF. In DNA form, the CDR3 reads TGCGCCAGCAGCTCCCTTCCGGGACAGGAATACGAGCAGTACTTC.

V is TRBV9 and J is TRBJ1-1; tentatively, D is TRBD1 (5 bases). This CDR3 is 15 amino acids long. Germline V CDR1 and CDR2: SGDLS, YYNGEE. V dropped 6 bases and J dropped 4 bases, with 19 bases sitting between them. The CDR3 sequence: CASTTGATVGTEAFF. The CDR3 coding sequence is TGTGCCAGCACTACTGGGGCCACGGTGGGCACTGAAGCTTTCTTT.

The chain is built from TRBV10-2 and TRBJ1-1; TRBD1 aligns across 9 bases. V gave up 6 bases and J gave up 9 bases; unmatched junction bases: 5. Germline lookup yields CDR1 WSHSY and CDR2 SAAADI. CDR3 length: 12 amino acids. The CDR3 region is CASSSDRGQAFF. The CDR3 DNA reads TGCGCCAGCAGCTCGGACAGGGGACAAGCTTTCTTT.

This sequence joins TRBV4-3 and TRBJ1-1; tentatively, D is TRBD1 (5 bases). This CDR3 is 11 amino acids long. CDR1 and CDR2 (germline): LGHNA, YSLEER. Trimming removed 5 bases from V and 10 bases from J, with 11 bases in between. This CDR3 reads CASSGGVGAFF. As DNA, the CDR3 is TGCGCCAGCAGCGGGGGGGTGGGAGCTTTCTTT.

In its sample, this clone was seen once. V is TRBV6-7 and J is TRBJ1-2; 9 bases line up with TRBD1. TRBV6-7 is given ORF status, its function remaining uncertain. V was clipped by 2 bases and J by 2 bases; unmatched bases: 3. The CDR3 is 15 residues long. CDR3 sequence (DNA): TGTGCCAGCAGTTACGAGGGACAGGGCAACTATGGCTACACCTTC. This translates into CASSYEGQGNYGYTF.

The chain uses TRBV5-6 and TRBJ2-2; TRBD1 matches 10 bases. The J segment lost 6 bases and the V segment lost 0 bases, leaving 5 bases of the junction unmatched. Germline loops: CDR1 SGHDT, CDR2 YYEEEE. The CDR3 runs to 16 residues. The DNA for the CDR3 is TGTGCCAGCAGCTTGGAAGGACAGGGGGTCGCCGGGGAGCTGTTTTTT. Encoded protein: CASSLEGQGVAGELFF.

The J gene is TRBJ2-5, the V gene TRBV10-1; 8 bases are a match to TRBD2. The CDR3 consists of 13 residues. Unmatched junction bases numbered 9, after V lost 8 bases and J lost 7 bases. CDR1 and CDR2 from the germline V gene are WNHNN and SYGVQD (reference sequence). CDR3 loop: CASGRGGSGTQYF. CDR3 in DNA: TGCGCCAGCGGGCGCGGGGGGTCCGGGACCCAGTACTTC.

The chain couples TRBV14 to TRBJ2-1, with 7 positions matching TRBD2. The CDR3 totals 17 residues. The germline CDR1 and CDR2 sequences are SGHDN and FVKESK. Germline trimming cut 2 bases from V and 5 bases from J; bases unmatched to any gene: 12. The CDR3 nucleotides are TGTGCCAGCAGCCAAAGGATTATAGCGGGCAGGAACAATGAGCAGTTCTTC. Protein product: CASSQRIIAGRNNEQFF.

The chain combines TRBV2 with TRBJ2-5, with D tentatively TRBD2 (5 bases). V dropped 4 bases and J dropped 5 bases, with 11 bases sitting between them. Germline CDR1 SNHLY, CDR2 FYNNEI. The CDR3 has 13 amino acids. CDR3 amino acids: CASSVRGSETQYF. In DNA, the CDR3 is TGTGCCAGCAGTGTTCGGGGTTCCGAGACCCAGTACTTC.

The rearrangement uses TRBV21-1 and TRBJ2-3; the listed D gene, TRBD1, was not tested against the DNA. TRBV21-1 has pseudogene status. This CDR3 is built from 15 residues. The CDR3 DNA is TGTGCCAGCAGCGGCCGGGACACCATCACAGATACGCAGTATTTT. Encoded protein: CASSGRDTITDTQYF.

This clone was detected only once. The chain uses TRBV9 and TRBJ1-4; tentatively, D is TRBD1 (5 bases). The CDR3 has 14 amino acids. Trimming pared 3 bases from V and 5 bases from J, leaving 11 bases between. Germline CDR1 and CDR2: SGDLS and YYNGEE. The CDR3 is CASSAGTRNEKLFF. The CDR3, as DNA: TGTGCCAGCAGCGCCGGGACTAGGAATGAAAAACTGTTTTTT.

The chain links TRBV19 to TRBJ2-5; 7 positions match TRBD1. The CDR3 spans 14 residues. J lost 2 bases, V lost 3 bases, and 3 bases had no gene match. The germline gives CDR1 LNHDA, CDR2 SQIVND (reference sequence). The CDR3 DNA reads TGTGCCAGTAGTATGCGCAGGGGGCAAGAGACCCAGTACTTC. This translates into CASSMRRGQETQYF.